A single sample is the source of the 25 T cell receptor beta chains below, sequenced in a study of T cells in Graves' hyperthyroidism and ophthalmopathy. RNA transcripts served as the template for amplifying TCR beta CDR3 regions. The TCR CDR3 first-round RT-PCR relied on the HTBI primer set. TCRdb re-derived calls from the multiplex PCR reads in MiXCR, one entry per CDR3 protein. The repertoire consists of approximately 740,000 distinct CDR3 sequences, with 13% to 15% occurring once and the leading ten covering roughly 10%. Material: blood. These receptors all stem from a young woman with Graves' hyperthyroidism.

This clonotype was observed a handful of times. The chain combines TRBV4-1 with TRBJ2-1, with TRBD1 identical over 7 bases. The CDR3 covers 15 residues. From germline, CDR1 is MGHRA and CDR2 YSYEKL. The ends lost 4 bases at V and 2 bases at J; junction bases unmatched: 5. Here the CDR3 reads CASSLDRAAYNEQFF. CDR3 coding DNA: TGCGCCAGCAGCCTCGACAGGGCTGCCTACAATGAGCAGTTCTTC.

This clonotype was seen repeatedly, ten times or more. The chain joins TRBV30 to TRBJ2-1, with D unresolved. This CDR3 comprises 14 residues. V was pared by 0 bases and J by 6 bases, with 12 bases between. CDR1 GTSNPN and CDR2 SVGIG come from the germline V gene (reference sequence). CDR3 coding DNA: TGTGCCTGGAGTGTTGGGTTGGCTTCCAATGAGCAGTTCTTC. As protein: CAWSVGLASNEQFF.

This clonotype was seen many times. The chain joins TRBV9 to TRBJ2-7, with 15 bases matching TRBD2. Germline loops: CDR1 SGDLS, CDR2 YYNGEE. V lost 5 bases and J lost 4; bases outside the gene matches: 4. The length of the CDR3 is 15 residues. This chain's CDR3 is CASSPGTSGRYEQYF. The DNA for the CDR3 is TGTGCCAGCAGTCCCGGGACTAGCGGGAGGTACGAGCAGTACTTC.

This clonotype has at least ten counts. The chain combines TRBV5-1 with TRBJ1-1; 7 bases line up with TRBD1. This CDR3 contains 13 residues. Per the germline V gene, CDR1 is SGHRS and CDR2 is YFSETQ. V shed 4 bases and J 5 bases; nucleotides not matched to a gene: 5. CDR3 residues: CASSITGDTEAFF. In DNA, the CDR3 is TGCGCCAGCAGCATTACAGGGGATACTGAAGCTTTCTTT.

CDR3 sequence: CASSTRSRAAGGANVLTF. CDR3 bases: TGCGCCAGCAGCACCCGATCCCGGGCCGCGGGCGGGGCCAACGTCCTGACTTTC. The chain combines TRBV5-1 with TRBJ2-6; tentatively, D is TRBD2 (5 bases). Germline CDR1 SGHRS, CDR2 YFSETQ. CDR3 length equals 18 residues. Deletions cut 4 bases from V and 4 bases from J, with 21 bases between.

This clonotype was found many times. The rearrangement uses TRBV7-3 and TRBJ2-1, with D unresolved. The CDR3 sequence is 15 residues long. CDR1 and CDR2 from the germline V gene are SGHTA and FQGTGA. V lost 4 bases and J 0 bases, leaving 10 bases between the germline ends. The CDR3 reads CASSSAPSSYNEQFF. The CDR3 nucleotides are TGTGCCAGCAGCTCCGCTCCGAGCTCCTACAATGAGCAGTTCTTC.

The chain recombines TRBV27 with TRBJ1-4; TRBD1 matches at 10 bases. J gave up 8 bases and V 4 bases, and 13 bases lay outside the gene matches. The CDR3 loop spans 17 amino acids. Germline V CDR1 and CDR2: MNHEY, SMNVEV (reference sequence). The CDR3 sequence is CASSWRPDRGLGEKLFF. The CDR3 DNA follows: TGTGCCAGCAGTTGGCGCCCCGACAGGGGGCTGGGAGAAAAACTGTTTTTT. Full variable domain (outside the CDR3, taken from reference TRBV27 and TRBJ1-4): EAQVTQNPRYLITVTGKKLTVTCSQNMNHEYMSWYRQDPGLGLRQIYYSMNVEVTDKGDVPEGYKVSRKEKRNFPLILESPSPNQTSLYFCASSWRPDRGLGEKLFFGSGTQLSVL.

This clonotype turned up a few times. This chain links TRBV29-1 with TRBJ1-1, with 7 nucleotides matching TRBD1. The germline gives CDR1 SQVTM, CDR2 ANQGSEA. The V and J ends lost 7 bases and 0 bases, in that order; junction bases with no gene match: 8. The length of the CDR3 is 14 residues. The chain's CDR3 is CSAPGGTMNTEAFF. CDR3 DNA: TGCAGCGCCCCAGGGGGGACCATGAACACTGAAGCTTTCTTT.

A word on this clonotype: A single base separates this from a much larger clone, so it may be a read error. The J gene is TRBJ2-1, the V gene TRBV6-2 or TRBV6-3; TRBD2 is a possible D gene (6 bases). The CDR3 totals 15 residues. The germline CDR1 and CDR2 sequences are MNHEY and SVGEGT. The CDR3: CASRTILANYNGQFF. The CDR3 DNA is TGTGCCAGCAGAACCATTCTAGCGAACTACAATGGGCAGTTCTTC.

This clonotype was seen at least ten times. This chain connects TRBV5-1 to TRBJ2-1, with D possibly TRBD2 on 6 matching bases. CDR1 is SGHRS and CDR2 is YFSETQ in the germline V gene. The CDR3 consists of 17 residues. V dropped 0 bases and J dropped 3 bases, with 16 bases sitting between them. In nucleotides, the CDR3 is TGCGCCAGCAGCTTGGAGGTGGGAGGCGGGTTCTACAATGAGCAGTTCTTC. This encodes CASSLEVGGGFYNEQFF.

This clonotype was counted a single time. The gene calls are TRBV15 and TRBJ1-3; D gene ambiguous. The CDR3 loop spans 14 amino acids. The germline V gene has CDR1 LNHNV and CDR2 YYDKDF (reference sequence). V was pared by 2 bases and J by 4 bases, with 9 bases between. Here the CDR3 reads CATSRKPAGNTIYF. The CDR3 DNA sequence: TGTGCCACCAGCAGAAAACCCGCGGGAAACACCATATATTTT.

Concerning this clonotype: With a much larger clone just one base away, this may be a read error. The chain's CDR3 is CSASSRYTASGEPQHF. The CDR3 DNA follows: TGCAGTGCTTCCAGCAGGTACACGGCTTCGGGGGAGCCCCAGCATTTT. The chain joins TRBV20-1 to TRBJ1-5, with a possible D match to TRBD1 (5 bases). V lost 5 bases, J lost 8 bases, and 25 bases lay in between. CDR3 length equals 16 residues. Germline V lookup: CDR1 DFQATT, CDR2 SNEGSKA (reference sequence).

This clonotype was recorded many times. The chain is built from TRBV2 and TRBJ1-1; weak D call: TRBD1 (5 bases). Trimming cost V 11 bases and J 0 bases, with 22 bases left between them. Germline V CDR1 and CDR2: SNHLY, FYNNEI. The CDR3 length is 16 residues. This chain's CDR3 is CAYDVAGTILNTEAFF. In nucleotides, the CDR3 is TGTGCCTACGACGTGGCAGGGACGATATTGAACACTGAAGCTTTCTTT.

CDR3: CATSDRAVGNQPQHF. The CDR3 DNA reads as TGTGCCACCTCGGACAGGGCGGTCGGCAATCAGCCCCAGCATTTT. The chain links TRBV19 to TRBJ1-5; TRBD1 agrees at 8 bases. CDR3 size: 15 residues. Trimming removed 10 bases from V and 2 bases from J; junction bases left unmatched: 10. Germline lookup yields CDR1 LNHDA and CDR2 SQIVND (reference sequence).

Worth noting for this clonotype: A much more abundant neighbour one base away suggests this may be a read error. The V and J genes are TRBV20-1 and TRBJ2-7; the D is unclear. Germline values: CDR1 DFQATT, CDR2 SNEGSKA (reference sequence). The CDR3 is 11 amino acids. Trimming pared 5 bases from V and 3 bases from J, leaving 8 bases between. The CDR3 DNA reads TGCAGTGCTGAACAGCTCTACGAGCAGTACTTC. Translation: CSAEQLYEQYF.

V usage is TRBV12-3 or TRBV12-4 and J usage is TRBJ2-1, with D hard to call. The CDR3 is 13 residues long. The ends were cut back, 5 bases at V and 6 bases at J, with 11 bases in the middle. The CDR3 spells CASSPRQSNEQFF. The DNA for the CDR3 is TGTGCCAGCAGTCCCCGACAAAGCAATGAGCAGTTCTTC.

This clonotype was detected many times. The chain employs TRBV24-1 and TRBJ2-7; a weak D match, TRBD1 (6 bases). Trimming stripped 4 bases from V and 2 bases from J, with 11 bases between. The CDR3 has 14 amino acids. Germline assignment: CDR1 KGHDR and CDR2 SFDVKD. The CDR3 reads CATSEHREPYEQYF. The CDR3 nucleotides are TGTGCCACCAGTGAGCACAGGGAACCCTACGAGCAGTACTTC.

Regarding this clonotype: Being one base from a much bigger clone, this may be a read error. This chain joins TRBV2 and TRBJ1-2; the match to TRBD1 covers 8 bases. The CDR3 is made up of 17 amino acids. V was clipped by 0 bases and J by 7 bases; unmatched bases: 13. The germline CDR1 and CDR2 sequences are SNHLY and FYNNEI. The CDR3 nucleotides are TGTGCCAGCAGTGAAGCCCAGCCGGGACAGGATCGAGTTGGCTACACCTTC. Translated, it gives CASSEAQPGQDRVGYTF.

There are many counts of this clonotype. V and J are TRBV2 and TRBJ2-1; 8 bases match TRBD2. J lost 6 bases, V lost 6 bases, and 4 bases had no gene match. The CDR3 is 13 residues long. Germline V CDR1 and CDR2: SNHLY, FYNNEI. The CDR3 coding sequence is TGTGCCAGCAGGGAGCGGGAGATCAATGAGCAGTTCTTC. Amino acid sequence: CASREREINEQFF.

At least ten counts were recorded for this clonotype. The chain couples TRBV20-1 to TRBJ2-3, with D unresolved. The CDR3 totals 15 residues. The V gene lost 3 bases and the J gene lost 2 bases, with 15 bases spanning the gap. CDR1 DFQATT and CDR2 SNEGSKA come from the germline V gene (reference sequence). The CDR3, as DNA: TGCAGTGCTAGGGTTGTAGCTGGGGTCACAGATACGCAGTATTTT. This codes for CSARVVAGVTDTQYF.

This clonotype was counted at least ten times. J is TRBJ2-3 and V is TRBV5-1; no firm D call. The germline gives CDR1 SGHRS, CDR2 YFSETQ. V dropped 7 bases and J dropped 1 base, with 7 bases sitting between them. The CDR3 contains 12 residues. The CDR3 reads CASRWGTDTQYF. The DNA of the CDR3 is TGCGCCAGCCGTTGGGGCACAGATACGCAGTATTTT.

This clonotype has a count of ten or more. The J gene is TRBJ1-2, the V gene TRBV2; TRBD1 might be the D (5 bases). Germline loops: CDR1 SNHLY, CDR2 FYNNEI. The V gene lost 6 bases and the J gene lost 8 bases, with 22 bases spanning the gap. This CDR3 contains 15 residues. The CDR3 reads CASSDGKLGPGGYTF. For the CDR3, the DNA is TGTGCCAGCAGCGATGGGAAGTTGGGGCCGGGGGGCTACACCTTC.

This clonotype was counted between two and nine times. A single base separates this from a much larger clone, so it may be a read error. The CDR3 DNA reads TGTGCCAGCACCCCGGACAGGGGCTACAATGAGCAGTTCTTC. Its translation: CASTPDRGYNEQFF. The chain carries TRBV5-5 and TRBJ2-1; 9 bases align to TRBD1. Germline V gene data show CDR1 as SGHKS and CDR2 as YYEKEE (reference sequence). The CDR3 is 14 residues long. Trimming at V came to 6 bases and at J to 3 bases, leaving 4 bases not matched to a gene. Using reference TRBV5-5 and TRBJ2-1 for the parts outside the CDR3, the full variable domain is DAGVTQSPTHLIKTRGQQVTLRCSPISGHKSVSWYQQVLGQGPQFIFQYYEKEERGRGNFPDRFSARQFPNYSSELNVNALLLGDSALYLCASTPDRGYNEQFFGPGTRLTVL.

This clonotype was detected ten times or more. The gene calls are TRBV28 and TRBJ2-7, with D possibly being TRBD2 (6 bases). Deletions cut 3 bases from V and 2 bases from J, with 17 bases between. Germline V gene sequence: CDR1 MDHEN, CDR2 SYDVKM. The CDR3 sequence is 16 residues long. CDR3: CASSFNRRLETYEQYF. CDR3 coding DNA: TGTGCCAGCAGTTTCAATAGGCGACTAGAGACCTACGAGCAGTACTTC.

The chain carries TRBV14 and TRBJ1-1; D gene ambiguous. The V gene lost 4 bases and the J gene lost 0 bases, with 18 bases spanning the gap. Germline CDR1 and CDR2: SGHDN and FVKESK. The CDR3 loop spans 17 amino acids. CDR3 in DNA: TGTGCCAGCAGCCCCCTGTCGGGGAACCCCATGAACACTGAAGCTTTCTTT. Translated, it gives CASSPLSGNPMNTEAFF.